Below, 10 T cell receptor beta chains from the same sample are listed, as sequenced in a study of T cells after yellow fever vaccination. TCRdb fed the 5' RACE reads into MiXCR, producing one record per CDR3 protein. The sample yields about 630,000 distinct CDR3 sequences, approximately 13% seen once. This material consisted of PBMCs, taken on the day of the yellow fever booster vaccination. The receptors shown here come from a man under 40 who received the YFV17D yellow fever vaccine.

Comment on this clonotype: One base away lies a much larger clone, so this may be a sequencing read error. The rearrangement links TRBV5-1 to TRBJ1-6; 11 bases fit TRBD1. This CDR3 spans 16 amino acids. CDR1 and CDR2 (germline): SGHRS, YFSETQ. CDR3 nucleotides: TGCGCCAGCAGCCATACCCCGGGACAGGGGGGATCACCCCACCACTTT. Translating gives CASSHTPGQGGSPHHF.

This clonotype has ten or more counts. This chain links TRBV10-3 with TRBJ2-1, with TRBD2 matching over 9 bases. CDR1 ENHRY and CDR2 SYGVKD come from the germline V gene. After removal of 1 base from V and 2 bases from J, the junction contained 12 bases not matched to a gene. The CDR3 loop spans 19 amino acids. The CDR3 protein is CAISEFNEGSGRPYNEQFF. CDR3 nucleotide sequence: TGTGCCATCAGTGAGTTCAACGAGGGTAGCGGGAGACCCTACAATGAGCAGTTCTTC.

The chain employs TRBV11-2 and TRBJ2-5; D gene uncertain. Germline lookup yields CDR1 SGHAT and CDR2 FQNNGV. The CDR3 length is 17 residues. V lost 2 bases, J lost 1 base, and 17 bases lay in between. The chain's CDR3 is CASSLTPHATIQETQYF. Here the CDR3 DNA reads TGTGCCAGCAGCTTAACCCCTCACGCTACTATCCAAGAGACCCAGTACTTC.

The chain's CDR3 is CASTLDSQETQYF. The CDR3 region has the DNA TGTGCCAGCACCCTGGACAGCCAAGAGACCCAGTACTTC. The chain recombines TRBV12-3 or TRBV12-4 with TRBJ2-5, with a possible D match to TRBD1 (6 bases). The CDR3 has 13 residues. Deletions cut 7 bases from V and 1 base from J, with 10 bases between.

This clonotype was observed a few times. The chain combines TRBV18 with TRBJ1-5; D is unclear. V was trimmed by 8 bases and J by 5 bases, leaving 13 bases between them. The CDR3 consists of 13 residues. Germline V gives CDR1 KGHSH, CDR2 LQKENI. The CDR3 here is CASTQGRDQPQHF. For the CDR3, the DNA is TGTGCCAGCACCCAAGGTCGGGATCAGCCCCAGCATTTT.

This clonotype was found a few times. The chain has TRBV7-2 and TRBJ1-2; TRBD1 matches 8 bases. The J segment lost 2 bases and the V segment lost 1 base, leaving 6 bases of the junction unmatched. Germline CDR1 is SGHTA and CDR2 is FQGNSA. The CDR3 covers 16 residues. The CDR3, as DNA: TGTGCCAGCAGCTTAGTGAGGCAGGGGGCGAACTATGGCTACACCTTC. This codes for CASSLVRQGANYGYTF.

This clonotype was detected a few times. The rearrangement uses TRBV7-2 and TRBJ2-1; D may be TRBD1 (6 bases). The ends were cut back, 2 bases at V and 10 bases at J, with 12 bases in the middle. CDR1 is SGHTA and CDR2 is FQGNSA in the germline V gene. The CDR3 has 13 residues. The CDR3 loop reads CASSLWGQGEQFF. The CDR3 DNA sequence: TGTGCCAGCAGCTTATGGGGGCAGGGGGAGCAGTTCTTC.

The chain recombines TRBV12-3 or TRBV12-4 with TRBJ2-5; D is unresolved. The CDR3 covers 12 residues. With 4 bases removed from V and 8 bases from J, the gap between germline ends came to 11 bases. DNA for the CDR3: TGTGCCAGCAGTTGGGCCAGTGGTACCCAGTACTTC. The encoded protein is CASSWASGTQYF.

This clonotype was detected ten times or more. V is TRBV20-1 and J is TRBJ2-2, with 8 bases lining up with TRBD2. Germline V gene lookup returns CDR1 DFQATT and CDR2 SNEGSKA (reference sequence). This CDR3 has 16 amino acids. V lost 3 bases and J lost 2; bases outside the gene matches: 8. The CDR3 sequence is CSARIGGAKNTGELFF. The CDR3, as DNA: TGCAGTGCTAGGATCGGGGGGGCGAAAAACACCGGGGAGCTGTTTTTT.

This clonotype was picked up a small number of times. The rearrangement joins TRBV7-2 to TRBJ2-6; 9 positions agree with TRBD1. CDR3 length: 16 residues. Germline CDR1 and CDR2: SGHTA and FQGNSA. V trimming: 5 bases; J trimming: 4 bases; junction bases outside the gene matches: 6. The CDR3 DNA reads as TGTGCCAGCAGCCTACAGGGGGCGGTAGGGGCCAACGTCCTGACTTTC. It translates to CASSLQGAVGANVLTF. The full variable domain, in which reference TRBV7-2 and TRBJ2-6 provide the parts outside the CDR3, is GAGVSQSPSNKVTEKGKDVELRCDPISGHTALYWYRQSLGQGLEFLIYFQGNSAPDKSGLPSDRFSAERTGGSVSTLTIQRTQQEDSAVYLCASSLQGAVGANVLTFGAGSRLTVL.